One and the same sample provided the 4 T cell receptor beta chains below, sequenced in a study of T cell changes during pregnancy in multiple sclerosis. Data came from immunoSEQ multiplex PCR; TCRdb stores just in-frame clones and leaves some out. The sample has about 92,000 clones, 85% to 95% seen once. Source: peripheral blood, taken in the first trimester of pregnancy. These TCRs come from a female donor with multiple sclerosis, enrolled in a pregnancy study.

This chain uses TRBV6-5 with TRBJ1-5; 8 bases are a match to TRBD1. Trimming at V came to 6 bases and at J to 6 bases, leaving 10 bases not matched to a gene. In germline, CDR1 is MNHEY, CDR2 SVGAGI. This CDR3 has 15 amino acids. CDR3 loop: CASRQGQGLGQPQHF. The CDR3 nucleotides are TGTGCCAGCAGACAAGGACAGGGCTTAGGTCAGCCCCAGCATTTT.

This chain links TRBV28 with TRBJ1-3; D remains ambiguous. This CDR3 region has 13 residues. The V end was cut by 2 bases, the J end by 3 bases, with 5 bases between. CDR1 is MDHEN and CDR2 is SYDVKM in the germline V gene. CDR3 amino acids: CASSLRGGNTIYF. In nucleotides, the CDR3 is TGTGCCAGCAGTTTAAGAGGTGGAAACACCATATATTTT.

V gene TRBV5-1 combines with J gene TRBJ2-5, with D tentatively TRBD2 (6 bases). Trimming cost V 0 bases and J 5 bases, with 11 bases left between them. This CDR3 is 14 amino acids long. The germline CDR1 and CDR2 sequences are SGHRS and YFSETQ. The chain's CDR3 is CASSLAAGRETQYF. The CDR3 DNA reads TGCGCCAGCAGCTTGGCAGCAGGGAGGGAGACCCAGTACTTC.

J is TRBJ2-7 and V is TRBV28, with 10 bases aligning to TRBD1. Germline V CDR1 and CDR2: MDHEN, SYDVKM. The CDR3 sequence is 14 residues long. Trimming took 10 bases from V and 7 from J; bases not matched to a gene: 13. CDR3 coding DNA: TGTGCCACCTTGATCCGGGACAGGGGAGGAGAGCAGTACTTC. Its protein product is CATLIRDRGGEQYF. The whole variable domain, remainder taken from reference TRBV28 and TRBJ2-7, is DVKVTQSSRYLVKRTGEKVFLECVQDMDHENMFWYRQDPGLGLRLIYFSYDVKMKEKGDIPEGYSVSREKKERFSLILESASTNQTSMYLCATLIRDRGGEQYFGPGTRLTVT.